A selection of T cell receptor beta chains follows, all from one sample in a study of blood T cell repertoires in COVID-19. TCRdb's table, derived via immunoSEQ multiplex PCR, lists solely in-frame clones and lacks some. The sample has 25,000 to 30,000 clones; less than 80% are singletons. What was sequenced was peripheral blood. These receptors came from a man in his sixties or seventies with acute or convalescent COVID-19. CDR3s include the opening cysteine and the closing phenylalanine or tryptophan. Fields, in order: clone size, D gene, V gene, J gene, CDR3 DNA, CDR3 protein. A D gene is named only where the DNA matches it firmly. Only part of the rows carry a size: once, few, many, or a class if the clone is expanded.

NA	TRBD1	TRBV7-2	TRBJ2-1	TGTGCCAGCAGCTTAGACGGGACAGTGGGTGCCTACAATGAGCAGTTCTTC	CASSLDGTVGAYNEQFF
NA	NA	TRBV6-5	TRBJ2-2	TGTGCCAGCAATAAACTAGCGAACACCGGGGAGCTGTTTTTT	CASNKLANTGELFF
NA	NA	TRBV20-1	TRBJ2-7	TGCAGCGCCCCAGGGCAAGTCGAGCAGTACTTC	CSAPGQVEQYF
NA	NA	TRBV4-2	TRBJ1-5	TGTGCCAGCAGCCAAGGGGTACAGGGAGGGAATCAGCCCCAGCATTTT	CASSQGVQGGNQPQHF
NA	TRBD2	TRBV7-2	TRBJ2-5	TGTGCCAGCAGCTTGTTTAGCGGGGGGGCGAATCAAGAGACCCAGTACTTC	CASSLFSGGANQETQYF
NA	NA	TRBV4-2	TRBJ2-7	TGTGCCAGCAGCCAAGAGCGGGGTGCCTACGAGCAGTACTTC	CASSQERGAYEQYF
NA	NA	TRBV19	TRBJ1-4	TGTGCCAGTAACCCACAGGCAACTAATGAAAAACTGTTTTTT	CASNPQATNEKLFF
NA	TRBD1	TRBV7-9	TRBJ2-3	TGTGCCAGCAGTTCCACAGGGGGCAGTTTAGATACGCAGTATTTT	CASSSTGGSLDTQYF
NA	NA	TRBV4-2	TRBJ2-7	TGTGCCAGCAGCCCTATTGGAGGGGCCGGGGAGCAGTACTTC	CASSPIGGAGEQYF
NA	NA	TRBV18	TRBJ1-1	TGTGCCAGCTCACCCGGGAATGCGAACACTGAAGCTTTCTTT	CASSPGNANTEAFF
NA	NA	TRBV7-8	TRBJ1-6	TGTGCCAGCAGCCGCAGCTTGGGGGGGGCTTTGAATTCACCCCTCCACTTT	CASSRSLGGALNSPLHF
NA	NA	TRBV19	TRBJ2-7	TGTGCCAGTAGTATAGGCAGGGGCCACGAGCAGTACTTC	CASSIGRGHEQYF
NA	NA	TRBV7-2	TRBJ2-3	TGTGCCAGCAGCTACAACAGGGCGGAGACAGATACGCAGTATTTT	CASSYNRAETDTQYF
NA	TRBD1	TRBV3-1/TRBV3-2	TRBJ1-1	TGTGCCAGCAGCCAAGGTCTAGGGGGCACAGCTTTCTTT	CASSQGLGGTAFF
few	NA	TRBV2	TRBJ2-2	TGTGCCAGCAGCGAAGGGGGGGGCCGGACCGGGGAGCTGTTTTTT	CASSEGGGRTGELFF
NA	TRBD1	TRBV28	TRBJ1-6	TGTGCCAGTTGGACAGGGGGTTATTCACCCCTCCACTTT	CASWTGGYSPLHF
NA	TRBD1	TRBV19	TRBJ1-5	TGTGCCAGTACCCCTGGGCGCAGGGGGCATAGCAATCAGCCCCAGCATTTT	CASTPGRRGHSNQPQHF
NA	NA	TRBV3-1/TRBV3-2	TRBJ1-2	TGTGCCAGCAGCCAAGATTCCCACGGCTATGGCTACACCTTC	CASSQDSHGYGYTF
NA	TRBD1	TRBV23-1	TRBJ2-7	TGCGCCAGCAGTCACTGGGCACAGGGGCGCCCCTACGAGCAGTACTTC	CASSHWAQGRPYEQYF
NA	NA	TRBV3-1/TRBV3-2	TRBJ2-2	TGTGCCAGTAAAGGGGGCACCGGGGAGCTGTTTTTT	CASKGGTGELFF
NA	NA	TRBV12-3/TRBV12-4	TRBJ2-5	TGTGCCAGCAGTCCCGAGGGGGTAAAGACCCAGTACTTC	CASSPEGVKTQYF
NA	TRBD2	TRBV7-3	TRBJ2-3	TGTGCCAGCAGCTTGGGCGGGAGGGGAGATACGCAGTATTTT	CASSLGGRGDTQYF
NA	NA	TRBV2	TRBJ2-3	TGTGCCAGCACGGGGATGGCAGATACGCAGTATTTT	CASTGMADTQYF
NA	NA	TRBV7-9	TRBJ1-1	TGTGCCAGCAGCTTGTACGGGTTGGACACTGAAGCTTTCTTT	CASSLYGLDTEAFF
NA	TRBD1	TRBV5-1	TRBJ2-2	TGCGCCAGCAGCTGGGACAGCAACACCGGGGAGCTGTTTTTT	CASSWDSNTGELFF
NA	NA	TRBV7-2	TRBJ2-3	TGTGCCAGCAGCTTAGATCTTGTGGGAGGAGGTAGCACAGATACGCAGTATTTT	CASSLDLVGGGSTDTQYF
NA	TRBD1	TRBV7-2	TRBJ1-2	TGTGCCAGCAGCTTAGACAGGGGCTATGGCTACACCTTC	CASSLDRGYGYTF
NA	NA	TRBV27	TRBJ2-5	TGTGCCAGCAGTTACTCAAGATGGGAGACCCAGTACTTC	CASSYSRWETQYF
NA	NA	TRBV7-3	TRBJ1-3	TGTGCCAGCAGCTTAACCAGGCAAGTTTTCTCTGGAAACACCATATATTTT	CASSLTRQVFSGNTIYF
NA	TRBD1	TRBV6-2/TRBV6-3	TRBJ1-1	TGTGCCAGCAGTGCTGACAGGGGGCCCGGGCTCCCTGAAGCTTTCTTT	CASSADRGPGLPEAFF
NA	TRBD2	TRBV27	TRBJ2-1	TGTGCCAGCAGTTACCAAGGACTAGCGGGAGGGTGGGCCTCTACCTATGAGCAGTTCTTC	CASSYQGLAGGWASTYEQFF
few	TRBD1	TRBV28	TRBJ1-5	TGTGCCAGCAGGGGGACAGGGGATCAGCCCCAGCATTTT	CASRGTGDQPQHF
many	TRBD2	TRBV24-1	TRBJ2-3	TGTGCCACCCAAGCGGGAGGGGGACATACGCAGTATTTT	CATQAGGGHTQYF
NA	NA	TRBV6-4	TRBJ1-2	TGTGCCAGCAGTGAGAGGTGGGGAGATGGCTACACCTTC	CASSERWGDGYTF
few	TRBD2	TRBV28	TRBJ2-2	TGTGCCAGCAGTTTAGCTAGCGGTCGCGGGGAGCTGTTTTTT	CASSLASGRGELFF
NA	TRBD2	TRBV6-2/TRBV6-3	TRBJ2-3	TGTGCCAGCAGTTTCCGTTCTAGCGGAAACACAGATACGCAGTATTTT	CASSFRSSGNTDTQYF
NA	TRBD1	TRBV30	TRBJ1-5	TGTGCCTGGTCTGTCGGGACAGGGACCTCCTACTATAATAGCAATCAGCCCCAGCATTTT	CAWSVGTGTSYYNSNQPQHF
NA	TRBD1	TRBV7-8	TRBJ1-4	TGTGCCAGCAGCTCGAAGAGGACAGGGGCTAATGAAAAACTGTTTTTT	CASSSKRTGANEKLFF
NA	NA	TRBV15	TRBJ2-1	TGTGCCACCAGCAGAGAAGCGAAGAGCTCCTACAATGAGCAGTTCTTC	CATSREAKSSYNEQFF
NA	NA	TRBV28	TRBJ1-6	TGTGCCAGCAGTTTCTCCGGCTATAATTCACCCCTCCACTTT	CASSFSGYNSPLHF
NA	TRBD1	TRBV7-6	TRBJ1-1	TGTGCCAGCAGCTTTAGGGACAGGGGGCCGTACACTGAAGCTTTCTTT	CASSFRDRGPYTEAFF
NA	NA	TRBV28	TRBJ2-7	TGTGCCAGCAGTTTCCATTTAGCGGACTTGAGCTCCTACGAGCAGTACTTC	CASSFHLADLSSYEQYF
NA	TRBD1	TRBV19	TRBJ1-2	TGTGCCATCACAGGGGAGTATGGCTACACCTTC	CAITGEYGYTF
NA	NA	TRBV7-6	TRBJ2-1	TGTGCCAGCAGCTTAGGCGGGCCCAAAATCAATGAGCAGTTCTTC	CASSLGGPKINEQFF
NA	TRBD1	TRBV19	TRBJ1-5	TGTGCCAGTAGTCCCAGGACAGGTTATAGCAATCAGCCCCAGCATTTT	CASSPRTGYSNQPQHF
NA	TRBD1	TRBV7-7	TRBJ2-2	TGTGCCAGCAGCTTGTCACAGGGGGCCTCCGGGGAGCTGTTTTTT	CASSLSQGASGELFF
NA	NA	TRBV28	TRBJ1-6	TGTGCCAGCAGCCAGGGAAATTCACCCCTCCACTTT	CASSQGNSPLHF
NA	NA	TRBV7-8	TRBJ1-2	TGTGCCAGCAGCGTAGAGACAGGCTATGGCTACACCTTC	CASSVETGYGYTF
NA	TRBD1	TRBV6-1	TRBJ2-7	TGTGCCAGCAGCGAAGACAGGGGGAGTTACGAGCAGTACTTC	CASSEDRGSYEQYF
few	NA	TRBV7-2	TRBJ1-1	TGTGCCAGCAGCTTGCAGGACTACACTGAAGCTTTCTTT	CASSLQDYTEAFF
NA	NA	TRBV4-1	TRBJ1-2	TGCGCCAGCAGCCAGAAAATAGAAATCTCTAACTATGGCTACACCTTC	CASSQKIEISNYGYTF